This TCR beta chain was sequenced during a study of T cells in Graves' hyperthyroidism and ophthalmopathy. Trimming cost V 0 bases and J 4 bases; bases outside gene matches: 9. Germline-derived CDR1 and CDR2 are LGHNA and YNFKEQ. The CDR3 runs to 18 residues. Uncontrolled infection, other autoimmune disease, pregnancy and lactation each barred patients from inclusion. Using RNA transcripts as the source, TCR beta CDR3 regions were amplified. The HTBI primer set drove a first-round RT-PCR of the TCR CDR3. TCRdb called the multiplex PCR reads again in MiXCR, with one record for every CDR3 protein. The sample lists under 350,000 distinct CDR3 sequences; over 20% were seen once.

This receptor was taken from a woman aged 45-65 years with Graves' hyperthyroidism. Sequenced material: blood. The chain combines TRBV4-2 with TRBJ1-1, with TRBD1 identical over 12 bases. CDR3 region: CASSQDGTGGNAFTEAFF. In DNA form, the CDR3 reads TGTGCCAGCAGCCAAGACGGGACAGGGGGCAACGCTTTCACTGAAGCTTTCTTT.